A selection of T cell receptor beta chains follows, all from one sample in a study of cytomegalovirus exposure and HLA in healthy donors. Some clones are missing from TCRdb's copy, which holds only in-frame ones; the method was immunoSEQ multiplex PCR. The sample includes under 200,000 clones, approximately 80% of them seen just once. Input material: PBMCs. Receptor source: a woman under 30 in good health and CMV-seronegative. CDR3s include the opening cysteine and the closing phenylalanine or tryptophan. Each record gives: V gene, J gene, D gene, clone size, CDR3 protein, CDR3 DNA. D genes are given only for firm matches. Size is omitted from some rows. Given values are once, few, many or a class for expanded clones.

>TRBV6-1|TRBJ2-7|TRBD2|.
CASSAGLAGGPHYEQYF
TGTGCCAGCAGTGCGGGACTAGCGGGAGGACCACATTACGAGCAGTACTTC
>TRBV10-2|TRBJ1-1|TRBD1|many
CASTPQGGTEAFF
TGCGCCAGCACCCCCCAGGGGGGCACTGAAGCTTTCTTT
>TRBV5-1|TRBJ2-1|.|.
CASSLIGGNYNEQFF
TGCGCCAGCAGCTTGATCGGGGGAAACTACAATGAGCAGTTCTTC
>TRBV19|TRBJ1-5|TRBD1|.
CASSQGQGRSNQPQHF
TGTGCCAGTAGTCAAGGACAGGGGCGTAGCAATCAGCCCCAGCATTTT
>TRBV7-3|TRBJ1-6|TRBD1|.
CASSLNGQGAYNSPLHF
TGTGCCAGCAGCTTAAATGGGCAGGGGGCTTATAATTCACCCCTCCACTTT
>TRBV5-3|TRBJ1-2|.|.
CARSQAKSGNHGYTF
TGTGCCAGAAGCCAAGCAAAGTCGGGTAATCATGGCTACACCTTC
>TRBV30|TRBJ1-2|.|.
CAWSVEENYGYTF
TGTGCCTGGAGTGTGGAGGAAAACTATGGCTACACCTTC
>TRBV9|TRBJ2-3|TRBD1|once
CASSPRQGPDTQYF
TGTGCCAGCAGCCCTCGACAGGGACCAGATACGCAGTATTTT
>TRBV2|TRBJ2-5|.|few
CASKIAGIQTQYF
TGTGCCAGTAAGATTGCGGGTATCCAGACCCAGTACTTC
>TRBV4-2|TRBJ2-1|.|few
CASSSVGGANNEQFF
TGTGCCAGCAGCTCCGTAGGGGGGGCTAACAATGAGCAGTTCTTC
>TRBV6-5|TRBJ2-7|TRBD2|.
CASSYGLAASYEQYF
TGTGCCAGCAGTTACGGACTAGCGGCATCCTACGAGCAGTACTTC
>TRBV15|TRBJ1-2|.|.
CATSREGRGSGYTF
TGTGCCACCAGCAGAGAGGGGCGGGGATCGGGCTACACCTTC
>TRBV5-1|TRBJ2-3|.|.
CASSLGTVFRTDTQYF
TGCGCCAGCAGCTTGGGAACGGTCTTTCGCACAGATACGCAGTATTTT
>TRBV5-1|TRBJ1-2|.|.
CASSSGGNYGYTF
TGCGCCAGCAGCTCGGGCGGGAACTATGGCTACACCTTC
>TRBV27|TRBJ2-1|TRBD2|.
CASSLSLAGHEQFF
TGTGCCAGCAGTTTATCCCTAGCGGGACATGAGCAGTTCTTC
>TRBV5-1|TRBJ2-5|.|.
CASSVDQETQYF
TGCGCCAGCAGCGTGGACCAGGAGACCCAGTACTTC
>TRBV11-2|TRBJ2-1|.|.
CASSTGSAYNEQFF
TGTGCCAGCAGCACAGGGTCCGCCTACAATGAGCAGTTCTTC
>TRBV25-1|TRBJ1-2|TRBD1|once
CASSDQRDRTLGGYTF
TGTGCCAGCAGTGATCAGCGGGACAGGACCCTTGGTGGCTACACCTTC
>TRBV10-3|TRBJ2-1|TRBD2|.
CAISPGTSLYNEQFF
TGTGCCATCAGTCCCGGGACTAGCCTCTACAATGAGCAGTTCTTC
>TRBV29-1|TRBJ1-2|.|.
CSVEIRTVGYGYTF
TGCAGCGTTGAAATTCGGACAGTAGGGTATGGCTACACCTTC
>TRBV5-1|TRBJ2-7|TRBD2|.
CASSLGPGGPYEQYF
TGCGCCAGCAGCTTGGGTCCGGGGGGTCCCTACGAGCAGTACTTC
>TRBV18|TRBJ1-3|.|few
CASSPGRSGNTIYF
TGTGCCAGCTCACCAGGGCGCTCTGGAAACACCATATATTTT
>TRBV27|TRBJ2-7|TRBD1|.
CATSPGQGSYEQYF
TGTGCCACCTCACCGGGACAGGGCTCCTACGAGCAGTACTTC
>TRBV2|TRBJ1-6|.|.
CASSTGFNSPLHF
TGTGCCAGCAGTACAGGGTTTAATTCACCCCTCCACTTT
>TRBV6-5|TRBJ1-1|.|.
CASSYVRTANTEAFF
TGTGCCAGCAGTTACGTTCGGACAGCGAACACTGAAGCTTTCTTT
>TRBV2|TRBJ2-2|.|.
CASLGGGNTGELFF
TGTGCCAGCTTGGGCGGGGGCAACACCGGGGAGCTGTTTTTT
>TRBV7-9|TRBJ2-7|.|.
CASSGGTANEQYF
TGTGCCAGCAGCGGCGGGACAGCGAACGAGCAGTACTTC
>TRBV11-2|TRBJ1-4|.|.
CASSSVRFHREKLFF
TGTGCCAGCAGTTCTGTCAGGTTCCACAGGGAAAAACTGTTTTTT
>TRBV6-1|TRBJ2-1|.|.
CASSEVLANNEQFF
TGTGCCAGCAGTGAGGTGCTAGCGAACAATGAGCAGTTCTTC
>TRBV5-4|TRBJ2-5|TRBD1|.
CASSNQGAVETQYF
TGTGCCAGCAGCAACCAGGGGGCAGTAGAGACCCAGTACTTC
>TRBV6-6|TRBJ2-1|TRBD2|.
CASSYSVAGANNEQFF
TGTGCCAGCAGTTACTCCGTAGCGGGAGCAAACAATGAGCAGTTCTTC
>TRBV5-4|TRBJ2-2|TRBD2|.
CASSHLATSGGNTGELFF
TGTGCCAGCAGCCACCTCGCAACTAGCGGGGGGAACACCGGGGAGCTGTTTTTT
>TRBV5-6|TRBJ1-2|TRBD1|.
CASSFWDRIYGYTF
TGTGCCAGCAGCTTTTGGGACAGGATTTATGGCTACACCTTC
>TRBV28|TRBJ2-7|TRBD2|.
CASSTGGPHEQYF
TGTGCCAGCAGTACGGGAGGGCCCCACGAGCAGTACTTC
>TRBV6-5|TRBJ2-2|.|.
CASSLRRGGELFF
TGTGCCAGCAGTTTACGGAGGGGTGGAGAGCTGTTTTTT
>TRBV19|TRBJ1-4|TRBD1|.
CASSATGFNLFF
TGTGCCAGTAGTGCGACAGGGTTCAACCTGTTTTTT
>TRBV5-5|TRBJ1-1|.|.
CASSPPEGNTEAFF
TGTGCCAGCAGCCCCCCCGAGGGGAACACTGAAGCTTTCTTT
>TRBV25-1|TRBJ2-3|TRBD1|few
CASSSRQGATDTQYF
TGTGCCAGCAGTTCACGACAGGGGGCCACAGATACGCAGTATTTT
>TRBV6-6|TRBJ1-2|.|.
CASSTYPGAYYGYTF
TGTGCCAGCAGTACCTACCCAGGGGCCTACTATGGCTACACCTTC
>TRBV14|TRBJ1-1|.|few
CASSQAMNTEAFF
TGTGCCAGCAGCCAGGCCATGAACACTGAAGCTTTCTTT
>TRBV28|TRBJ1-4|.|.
CASSLGQLNEKLFF
TGTGCCAGCAGTTTAGGGCAGTTGAATGAAAAACTGTTTTTT